A single sample gave rise to the 32 T cell receptor beta chains below, sequenced in a study of cytomegalovirus exposure and HLA in healthy donors. The PCR ran on 60 Vbeta and 13 Jbeta primers. Only in-frame clones appear in the TCRdb table, and some are missing; sequencing was by immunoSEQ multiplex PCR. This sample has some 75,000 clones; roughly 79% occur once, and the top ten carry 5.5% to 7.5%. Sequencing input: PBMCs. These receptor sequences come from a young man in good health and CMV-seropositive.

V is TRBV28 and J is TRBJ2-5, with D possibly being TRBD1 (5 bases). The CDR3 has 12 residues. The V end was cut by 3 bases, the J end by 5 bases, with 7 bases between. Germline V gene data show CDR1 as MDHEN and CDR2 as SYDVKM. In nucleotides, the CDR3 is TGTGCCAGCAGTTTTTGGGGCGAGACCCAGTACTTC. Translated, it gives CASSFWGETQYF.

The genes are TRBV5-1 and TRBJ2-1; D perhaps matches TRBD2 (5 bases). Trimming removed 0 bases from V and 7 bases from J, with 5 bases in between. This CDR3 region has 12 residues. CDR1 and CDR2 (germline): SGHRS, YFSETQ. The DNA of the CDR3 is TGCGCCAGCAGCTTGGGGAGGAATGAGCAGTTCTTC. Translating gives CASSLGRNEQFF.

The chain joins TRBV5-1 to TRBJ2-1, with TRBD2 as a possible D gene (6 bases). The germline CDR1 and CDR2 sequences are SGHRS and YFSETQ. With 7 bases removed from V and 12 bases from J, the gap between germline ends came to 29 bases. The CDR3 covers 16 residues. The CDR3 region is CASAPESTVIAERQFF. The CDR3 DNA reads as TGCGCCAGCGCCCCCGAATCGACCGTTATAGCGGAGAGGCAGTTCTTC.

This clone showed up just once. The genes are TRBV29-1 and TRBJ2-5; a weak D match, TRBD1 (6 bases). Germline values: CDR1 SQVTM, CDR2 ANQGSEA. Trimming cost V 4 bases and J 1 base, with 7 bases left between them. CDR3 length equals 12 residues. This CDR3 reads CSVVTGQETQYF. In DNA, the CDR3 is TGCAGCGTTGTGACAGGCCAAGAGACCCAGTACTTC.

The chain couples TRBV4-1 to TRBJ1-5; D may be TRBD1 (5 bases). The CDR3 runs 18 residues. The germline V gene has CDR1 MGHRA and CDR2 YSYEKL. Trimming left V 6 bases short and J 7 bases short, with 28 bases between. The CDR3 spells CASRGKLRCWQGRQPQHF. The CDR3 bases are TGCGCCAGCAGGGGAAAACTCCGTTGTTGGCAGGGCCGACAGCCCCAGCATTTT.

This clone was counted only a few times. The chain carries TRBV7-3 and TRBJ2-3; the match to TRBD2 covers 7 bases. CDR3 length: 13 amino acids. Germline V gene sequence: CDR1 SGHTA, CDR2 FQGTGA. The V and J ends lost 5 bases and 3 bases, in that order; junction bases with no gene match: 2. The CDR3 sequence is CASSAGATDTQYF. CDR3 DNA: TGTGCCAGCAGCGCGGGAGCAACAGATACGCAGTATTTT.

This clone has just a few counts. V and J are TRBV6-1 and TRBJ1-5; 8 bases align to TRBD1. J was trimmed by 3 bases and V by 4 bases; bases with no gene match: 8. This CDR3 has 16 amino acids. Germline CDR1 MNHNS, CDR2 SASEGT. CDR3 DNA: TGTGCCAGCAGTGGTGGACAGGGCTATGACAATCAGCCCCAGCATTTT. Protein sequence: CASSGGQGYDNQPQHF.

The chain couples TRBV9 to TRBJ2-2; maybe TRBD1 (5 bases). Trimming removed 0 bases at V and 4 bases at J, with 10 bases between. Germline V gives CDR1 SGDLS, CDR2 YYNGEE. The length of the CDR3 is 15 residues. CDR3 coding DNA: TGTGCCAGCAGCGTAGAGGGGTACGGCACCGGGGAGCTGTTTTTT. Protein sequence: CASSVEGYGTGELFF.

This chain joins TRBV15 and TRBJ1-2, with a weak D call TRBD1 (5 bases). Trimming cost V 2 bases and J 7 bases, with 14 bases left between them. CDR1 and CDR2 from the germline V gene are LNHNV and YYDKDF (reference sequence). The CDR3 sequence is 14 residues long. The CDR3 protein is CATSRPTGQGGYTF. The CDR3 DNA sequence: TGTGCCACCAGCAGACCCACCGGACAAGGTGGCTACACCTTC.

The chain is built from TRBV28 and TRBJ1-1, with a tentative D call TRBD1 (5 bases). Germline V CDR1 and CDR2: MDHEN, SYDVKM. This CDR3 has 15 residues. The V end was cut by 6 bases, the J end by 1 base, with 15 bases between. The CDR3 nucleotides read TGTGCCAGCAGCATTACGAAGGGGTGGAACACTGAAGCTTTCTTT. Protein sequence: CASSITKGWNTEAFF.

This chain links TRBV7-6 with TRBJ1-1; D remains unclear. This CDR3 is 14 amino acids long. Trimming pared 1 base from V and 1 base from J, leaving 7 bases between. Germline V gives CDR1 SGHVS, CDR2 FNYEAQ. This CDR3 is CASSLEGGNTEAFF. Written as DNA, the CDR3 is TGTGCCAGCAGCTTAGAAGGAGGGAACACTGAAGCTTTCTTT.

The V call is TRBV6-1, the J call TRBJ1-5; the match to TRBD1 covers 7 bases. J was trimmed by 10 bases and V by 6 bases; bases with no gene match: 15. The germline CDR1 and CDR2 sequences are MNHNS and SASEGT. The length of the CDR3 is 15 residues. CDR3 sequence (DNA): TGTGCCAGCAGAGATTTTGGACAGGCCCCGGGACCCCAGCATTTT. Translated, it gives CASRDFGQAPGPQHF.

Notes on this clone: At the DNA level, this CDR3 is encoded by other sequences in the same sample as well. The chain joins TRBV5-1 to TRBJ2-7; no clear D. The germline CDR1 and CDR2 sequences are SGHRS and YFSETQ. Trimming removed 0 bases from V and 1 base from J, with 8 bases in between. This CDR3 has 14 amino acids. The CDR3 protein is CASSLGGLSYEQYF. As DNA, the CDR3 is TGCGCCAGCAGCTTGGGAGGCTTATCCTACGAGCAGTACTTC. Filled out from reference TRBV5-1 and TRBJ2-7, the complete variable domain reads KAGVTQTPRYLIKTRGQQVTLSCSPISGHRSVSWYQQTPGQGLQFLFEYFSETQRNKGNFPGRFSGRQFSNSRSEMNVSTLELGDSALYLCASSLGGLSYEQYFGPGTRLTVT.

V is TRBV5-1 and J is TRBJ1-2, with 9 nucleotides matching TRBD1. The CDR3 sequence is 16 residues long. CDR1 is SGHRS, CDR2 YFSETQ, per germline. V lost 0 bases and J lost 6; bases outside the gene matches: 9. CDR3 region: CASSLGQGGGTDGYTF. CDR3 DNA: TGCGCCAGCAGCTTGGGACAGGGGGGTGGTACAGATGGCTACACCTTC. The full variable domain, with the rest looked up from reference TRBV5-1 and TRBJ1-2, is KAGVTQTPRYLIKTRGQQVTLSCSPISGHRSVSWYQQTPGQGLQFLFEYFSETQRNKGNFPGRFSGRQFSNSRSEMNVSTLELGDSALYLCASSLGQGGGTDGYTFGSGTRLTVV.

This chain joins TRBV7-9 and TRBJ1-4, with a possible D match to TRBD1 (6 bases). This CDR3 is 14 amino acids long. Germline CDR1 reads SEHNR; CDR2 reads FQNEAQ (reference sequence). Trimming stripped 5 bases from V and 6 bases from J, with 13 bases between. CDR3 coding DNA: TGTGCCAGCAGCCTGGGGGGGCTAGATGAAAAACTGTTTTTT. It codes for CASSLGGLDEKLFF.

This sequence joins TRBV11-1 and TRBJ2-7; 8 bases map to TRBD1. Per the germline V gene, CDR1 is SGHAT and CDR2 is FQDESV (reference sequence). There are 15 residues in the CDR3. The V segment lost 4 bases and the J segment 5 bases; nucleotides outside the gene matches: 10. DNA for the CDR3: TGTGCCAGCAGCTCTCGGGGTTACAGGGGGAACGAGCAGTACTTC. It is translated as CASSSRGYRGNEQYF.

This clone was picked up one time. The J gene is TRBJ2-7, the V gene TRBV28, with 7 bases identical to TRBD2. The germline V gene has CDR1 MDHEN and CDR2 SYDVKM. The CDR3 runs to 16 residues. Losses at the gene ends were 7 bases for V and 6 bases for J; bases not matched to a gene: 18. The CDR3: CASINGAIGGRFEQYF. CDR3 sequence (DNA): TGTGCCAGCATCAACGGGGCTATCGGCGGGAGATTCGAGCAGTACTTC.

In its sample, this clone was seen a few times. The chain is built from TRBV29-1 and TRBJ2-1, with TRBD2 matching 9 bases. The CDR3 is 14 residues long. The V and J ends lost 6 bases and 6 bases, in that order; junction bases with no gene match: 9. Germline lookup yields CDR1 SQVTM and CDR2 ANQGSEA. CDR3 region: CSVKGGTSSNEQFF. The CDR3 DNA follows: TGCAGCGTCAAAGGCGGGACTAGCAGCAATGAGCAGTTCTTC.

The chain joins TRBV19 to TRBJ2-7; 12 bases are a match to TRBD2. CDR3 length: 15 residues. Trimming removed 4 bases from V and 4 bases from J; junction bases left unmatched: 5. Per the germline V gene, CDR1 is LNHDA and CDR2 is SQIVND (reference sequence). In DNA, the CDR3 is TGTGCCAGTAGTACGCCGGGACTAGCGGGTTACGAGCAGTACTTC. Its translation is CASSTPGLAGYEQYF.

The rearrangement joins TRBV10-1 to TRBJ1-4; TRBD1 matches 7 bases. Per germline, CDR1 WNHNN and CDR2 SYGVQD (reference sequence). The CDR3 spans 13 residues. The V and J ends lost 10 bases and 6 bases, in that order; junction bases with no gene match: 8. CDR3 residues: CAITTGPDEKLFF. The CDR3 DNA reads TGCGCCATCACGACAGGGCCGGATGAAAAACTGTTTTTT.

Here the CDR3 DNA reads TGCGCCAGCAGCTCCGGGAAGGGGGAGGAAAAACTGTTTTTT. Its protein product is CASSSGKGEEKLFF. The chain carries TRBV5-1 and TRBJ1-4, with TRBD1 as a possible D gene (6 bases). The germline V gene has CDR1 SGHRS and CDR2 YFSETQ. The CDR3 spans 14 residues. With 3 bases removed from V and 8 bases from J, the gap between germline ends came to 14 bases.

V gene TRBV9 combines with J gene TRBJ1-1; D remains unclear. This CDR3 is 12 amino acids long. V was trimmed by 3 bases and J by 3 bases, leaving 6 bases between them. CDR1 SGDLS and CDR2 YYNGEE come from the germline V gene. CDR3 DNA sequence: TGTGCCAGCAGCGGCTACCACACTGAAGCTTTCTTT. Translation: CASSGYHTEAFF.

J is TRBJ2-7 and V is TRBV6-5; tentatively, D is TRBD1 (5 bases). CDR3 size: 15 residues. The V and J ends lost 0 bases and 3 bases respectively, with 12 bases between them. From germline, CDR1 is MNHEY and CDR2 SVGAGI. CDR3 region: CASSYSGRADYEQYF. CDR3 nucleotides: TGTGCCAGCAGTTACTCTGGCAGGGCCGACTACGAGCAGTACTTC.

This clone has a handful of counts. This chain links TRBV6-5 with TRBJ2-1; 8 bases line up with TRBD2. V shed 4 bases and J 4 bases; nucleotides not matched to a gene: 3. This CDR3 comprises 14 residues. Germline V gives CDR1 MNHEY, CDR2 SVGAGI. CDR3: CASSLGLVYNEQFF. The CDR3 DNA reads as TGTGCCAGCAGTTTGGGACTAGTGTACAATGAGCAGTTCTTC.

This sequence joins TRBV29-1 and TRBJ2-3; 9 bases are a match to TRBD2. With V trimmed by 8 bases and J by 1 base, 16 bases remained unmatched. Germline CDR1 and CDR2: SQVTM and ANQGSEA. The CDR3 is made up of 17 amino acids. CDR3 coding DNA: TGCAGCCCTCCCCTCTACTTGCGGGAGGGTGGCACAGATACGCAGTATTTT. Translating gives CSPPLYLREGGTDTQYF.

This clone was counted a few times. V gene TRBV10-3 combines with J gene TRBJ2-1, with 12 bases fitting TRBD1. The V gene end was trimmed by 9 bases and the J gene end by 6 bases; junction bases not matched to a gene: 3. The germline V gene encodes CDR1 ENHRY and CDR2 SYGVKD. The CDR3 totals 13 residues. CDR3 nucleotides: TGTGCCATTCCGGGACAGGGGGCCAATGAGCAGTTCTTC. Protein: CAIPGQGANEQFF.

This sequence joins TRBV6-5 and TRBJ1-4, with a tentative D call TRBD1 (6 bases). V was clipped by 6 bases and J by 10 bases, with 21 bases between them. The germline V gene has CDR1 MNHEY and CDR2 SVGAGI. The CDR3 has 15 amino acids. CDR3 region: CASRVAGQGYGKLFF. The CDR3 coding sequence is TGTGCCAGCAGAGTGGCCGGGCAGGGGTATGGAAAACTGTTTTTT.

As DNA, the CDR3 is TGTGCCGGCCGTACAGGGGATGCTGAAGCTTTCTTT. It translates to CAGRTGDAEAFF. The chain employs TRBV28 and TRBJ1-1, with 7 bases aligning to TRBD1. Trimming took 11 bases from V and 6 from J; bases not matched to a gene: 9. Germline CDR1 and CDR2: MDHEN and SYDVKM. CDR3 size: 12 residues.

The chain links TRBV25-1 to TRBJ1-2; D not resolved. Trimming stripped 3 bases from V and 2 bases from J, with 10 bases between. This CDR3 contains 14 residues. CDR1 MGHDK and CDR2 SYGVNS come from the germline V gene. In nucleotides, the CDR3 is TGTGCCAGCAGTGATTCCCGGCGGAACTATGGCTACACCTTC. Translation: CASSDSRRNYGYTF.

The chain recombines TRBV11-3 with TRBJ1-5; TRBD1 is a possible D gene (5 bases). Germline lookup yields CDR1 SGHNT and CDR2 YENEEA. This CDR3 has 14 residues. Trimming removed 1 base at V and 8 bases at J, with 12 bases between. Here the CDR3 DNA reads TGTGCCAGCAGCTTAGTACCCAGGGCTGAGCCCCAGCATTTT. Its protein product is CASSLVPRAEPQHF.

The chain combines TRBV4-2 with TRBJ2-1, with 13 bases identical to TRBD2. Germline CDR1 and CDR2: LGHNA and YNFKEQ. This CDR3 has 17 amino acids. V trimming: 1 base; J trimming: 8 bases; junction bases outside the gene matches: 8. The CDR3 loop is CASSQGTSGRWGDEQFF. CDR3 DNA: TGTGCCAGCAGCCAAGGGACTAGCGGGAGATGGGGGGATGAGCAGTTCTTC.

This sequence joins TRBV4-2 and TRBJ2-2, with 8 bases that match TRBD2. V dropped 2 bases and J dropped 5; count of bases not matched to a gene: 13. The germline gives CDR1 LGHNA, CDR2 YNFKEQ. This CDR3 region has 18 residues. Here the CDR3 reads CASSQYVRREVRTGELFF. CDR3 coding DNA: TGTGCCAGCAGCCAATATGTCCGGCGGGAGGTGAGGACCGGGGAGCTGTTTTTT.